This record concerns one TCR beta chain sequence. The sample is drawn from a study of T cells after somatic rescue of genetic block. This CDR3 is built from 14 residues. Germline V gene sequence: CDR1 SGHRS, CDR2 YFSETQ. V was cut by 2 bases and J by 5 bases, with 13 bases left in between. Generated by immunoSEQ multiplex PCR, the TCRdb table keeps only in-frame clones and is missing some. The sample consists of tens of thousands of clones, 95% to 96% of them appearing once. The sequenced sample was peripheral blood mononuclear cells (PBMCs). The origin of this receptor is a child in the first two years of life. This chain uses TRBV5-1 with TRBJ2-5, with unresolved D. CDR3 in amino acids: CASSFQGPYETQYF. The CDR3 coding sequence is TGCGCCAGCAGCTTTCAAGGGCCCTATGAGACCCAGTACTTC.